This TCR beta chain was recorded in a study of blood T cell repertoires in COVID-19. Clones were sequenced by immunoSEQ multiplex PCR, and TCRdb holds only the in-frame ones, with some missing. The sample shows 30,000 to 40,000 clones, approximately 80% of them seen only once. J was trimmed by 4 bases and V by 8 bases; bases with no gene match: 6. CDR1 and CDR2 from the germline V gene are MDHEN and SYDVKM. The CDR3 has 14 residues. Sequencing input: peripheral blood. The TCR originated in a man aged 55 to 70 in a cohort sampled during active COVID-19. This chain joins TRBV28 and TRBJ2-1, with TRBD2 matching 9 bases. As DNA, the CDR3 is TGTGCCAGCCGAGCGGGGGGATCTTACAATGAGCAGTTCTTC. This translates into CASRAGGSYNEQFF.